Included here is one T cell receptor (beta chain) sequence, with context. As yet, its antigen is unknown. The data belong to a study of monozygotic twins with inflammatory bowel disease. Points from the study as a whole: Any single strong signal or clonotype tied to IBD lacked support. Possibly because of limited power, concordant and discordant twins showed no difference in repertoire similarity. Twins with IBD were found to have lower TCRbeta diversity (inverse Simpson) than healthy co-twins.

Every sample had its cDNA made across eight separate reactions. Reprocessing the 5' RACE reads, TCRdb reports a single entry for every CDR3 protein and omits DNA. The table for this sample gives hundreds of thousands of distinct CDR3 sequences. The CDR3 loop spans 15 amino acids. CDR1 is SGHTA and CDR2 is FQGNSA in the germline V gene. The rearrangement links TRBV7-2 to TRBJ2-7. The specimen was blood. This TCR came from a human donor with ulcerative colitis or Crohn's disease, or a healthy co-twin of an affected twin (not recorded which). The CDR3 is CASSLVALQSYEQYF.